This TCR beta chain was captured in a study of blood T cell repertoires in COVID-19. Turning to the study itself: The United States, Italy and Spain were the sources of the acute and convalescent COVID-19 samples. PBMCs, B-cell-depleted T cells, or T cells provided the cDNA or gDNA that made up the material.

In the study's own analysis: Researchers report that nucleated cell counts were estimated from reference gene primer amplification. Repertoires were generated with immunoSEQ multiplex PCR, while TCRdb's copy carries only in-frame clones and drops some. V, J and clone size are taken as reported in that table, and D and trimming were inferred from the DNA itself. Of 200,000 to 250,000 clones listed, 83% are singletons. Germline V gives CDR1 SGDLS, CDR2 YYNGEE. CDR3 length: 15 residues. Losses at the gene ends were 1 base for V and 2 bases for J; bases not matched to a gene: 1. The chain couples TRBV9 to TRBJ2-3, with 10 bases lining up with TRBD2. Sequencing was done on a sample of peripheral blood. This receptor was identified in a woman aged 45-60 years with acute or convalescent COVID-19. The CDR3 sequence: CASSVTSGNTDTQYF. The CDR3 DNA follows: TGTGCCAGCAGCGTAACTAGCGGGAACACAGATACGCAGTATTTT.